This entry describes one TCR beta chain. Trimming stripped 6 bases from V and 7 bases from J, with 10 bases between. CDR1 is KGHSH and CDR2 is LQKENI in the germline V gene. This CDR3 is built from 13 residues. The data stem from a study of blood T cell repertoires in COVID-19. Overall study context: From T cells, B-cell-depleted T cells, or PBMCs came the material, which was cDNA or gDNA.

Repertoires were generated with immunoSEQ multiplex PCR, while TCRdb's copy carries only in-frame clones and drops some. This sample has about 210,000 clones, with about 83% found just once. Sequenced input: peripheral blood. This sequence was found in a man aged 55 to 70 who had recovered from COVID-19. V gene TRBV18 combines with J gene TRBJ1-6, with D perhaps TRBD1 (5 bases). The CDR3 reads CASSIDSNSPLHF. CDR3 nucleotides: TGTGCCAGCTCCATTGACAGCAATTCACCCCTCCACTTT.